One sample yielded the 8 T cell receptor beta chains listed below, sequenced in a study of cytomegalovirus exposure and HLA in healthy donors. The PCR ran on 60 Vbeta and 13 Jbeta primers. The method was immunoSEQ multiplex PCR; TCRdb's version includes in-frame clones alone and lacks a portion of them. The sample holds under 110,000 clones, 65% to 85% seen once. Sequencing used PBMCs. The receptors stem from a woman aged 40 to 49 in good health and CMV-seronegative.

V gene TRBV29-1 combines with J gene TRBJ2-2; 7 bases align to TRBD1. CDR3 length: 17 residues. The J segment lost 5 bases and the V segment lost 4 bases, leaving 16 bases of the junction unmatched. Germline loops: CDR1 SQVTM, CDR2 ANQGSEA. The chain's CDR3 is CSVGDRALDFVTGELFF. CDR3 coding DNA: TGCAGCGTTGGAGACAGGGCCCTTGACTTCGTGACCGGGGAGCTGTTTTTT.

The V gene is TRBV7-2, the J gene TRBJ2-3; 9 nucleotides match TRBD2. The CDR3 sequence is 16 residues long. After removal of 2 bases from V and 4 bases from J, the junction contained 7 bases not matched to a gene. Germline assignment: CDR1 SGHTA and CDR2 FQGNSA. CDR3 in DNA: TGTGCCAGCAGCTTATCAGGCGGGGGGGCTGCAGATACGCAGTATTTT. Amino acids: CASSLSGGGAADTQYF.

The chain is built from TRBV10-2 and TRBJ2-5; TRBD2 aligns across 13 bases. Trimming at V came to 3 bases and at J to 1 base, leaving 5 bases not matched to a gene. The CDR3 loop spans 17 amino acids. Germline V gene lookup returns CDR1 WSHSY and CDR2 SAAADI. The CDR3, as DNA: TGCGCCAGCAGTGACCTCGGGACTAGCGGGATCCAAGAGACCCAGTACTTC. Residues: CASSDLGTSGIQETQYF.

CDR3 sequence reads: CASSEYQPQHF. CDR3 DNA: TGTGCCAGCAGTGAGTATCAGCCCCAGCATTTT. V gene TRBV6-5 combines with J gene TRBJ1-5; no reliable D call. CDR1 and CDR2 (germline): MNHEY, SVGAGI. The CDR3 is made up of 11 amino acids. Trimming left V 5 bases short and J 5 bases short, with 4 bases between.

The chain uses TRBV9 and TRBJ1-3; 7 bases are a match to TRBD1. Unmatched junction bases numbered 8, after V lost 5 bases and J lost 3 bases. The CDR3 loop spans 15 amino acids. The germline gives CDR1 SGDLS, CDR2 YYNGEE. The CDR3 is CASSPGDSFGNTIYF. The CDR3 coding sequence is TGTGCCAGCAGTCCCGGGGACAGCTTTGGAAACACCATATATTTT.

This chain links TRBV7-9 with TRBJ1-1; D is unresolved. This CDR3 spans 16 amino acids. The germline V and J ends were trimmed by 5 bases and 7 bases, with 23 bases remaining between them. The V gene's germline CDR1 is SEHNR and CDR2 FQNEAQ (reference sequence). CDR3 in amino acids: CASSPIEDTVPIEAFF. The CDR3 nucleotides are TGTGCCAGCAGCCCAATAGAAGATACAGTACCAATTGAAGCTTTCTTT.

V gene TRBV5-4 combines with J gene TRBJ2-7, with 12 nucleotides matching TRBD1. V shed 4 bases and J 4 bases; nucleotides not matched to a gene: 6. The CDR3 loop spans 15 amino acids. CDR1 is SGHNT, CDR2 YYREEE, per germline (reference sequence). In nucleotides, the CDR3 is TGTGCCAGCAGCCCAGGGACAGGGGGCTGGTACGAGCAGTACTTC. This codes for CASSPGTGGWYEQYF.

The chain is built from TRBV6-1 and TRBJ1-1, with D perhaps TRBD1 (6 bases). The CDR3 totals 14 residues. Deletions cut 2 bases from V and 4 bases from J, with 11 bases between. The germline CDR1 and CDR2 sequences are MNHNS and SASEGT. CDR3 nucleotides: TGTGCCAGCAGTGAACTAACAGGGCGCACTGAAGCTTTCTTT. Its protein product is CASSELTGRTEAFF.